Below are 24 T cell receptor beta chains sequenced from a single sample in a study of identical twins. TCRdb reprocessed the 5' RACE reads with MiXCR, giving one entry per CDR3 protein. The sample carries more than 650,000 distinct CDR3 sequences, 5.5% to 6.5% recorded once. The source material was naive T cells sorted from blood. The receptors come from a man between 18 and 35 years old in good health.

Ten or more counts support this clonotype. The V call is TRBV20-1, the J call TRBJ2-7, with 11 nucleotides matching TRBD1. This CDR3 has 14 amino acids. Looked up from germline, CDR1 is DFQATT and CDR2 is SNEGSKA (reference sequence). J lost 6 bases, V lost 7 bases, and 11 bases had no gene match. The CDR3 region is CSVPPDRGPGEQYF. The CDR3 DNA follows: TGCAGTGTTCCGCCGGACAGGGGGCCTGGCGAGCAGTACTTC.

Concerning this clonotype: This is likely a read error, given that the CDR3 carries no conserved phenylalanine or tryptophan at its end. The CDR3: CASSLSRQGSYEQYY. CDR3 DNA sequence: TGTGCCAGCAGCTTGTCGCGGCAGGGATCCTACGAGCAGTACTAC. The chain links TRBV5-4 to TRBJ2-7, with a possible D match to TRBD1 (5 bases). The CDR3 is made up of 15 amino acids. Trimming took off 1 base at V and 1 base at J, with 12 bases between the two ends. Germline CDR1 is SGHNT and CDR2 is YYREEE (reference sequence).

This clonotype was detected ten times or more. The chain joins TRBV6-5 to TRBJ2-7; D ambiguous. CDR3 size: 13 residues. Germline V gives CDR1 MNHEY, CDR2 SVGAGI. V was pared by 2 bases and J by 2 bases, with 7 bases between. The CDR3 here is CASSYDGTYEQYF. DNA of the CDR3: TGTGCCAGCAGTTACGACGGTACCTACGAGCAGTACTTC.

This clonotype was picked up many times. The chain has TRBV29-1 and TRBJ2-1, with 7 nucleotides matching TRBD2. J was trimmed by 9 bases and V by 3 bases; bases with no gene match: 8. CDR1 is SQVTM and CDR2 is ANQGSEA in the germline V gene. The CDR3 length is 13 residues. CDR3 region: CSVDGEGTAEQFF. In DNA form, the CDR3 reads TGCAGCGTTGATGGGGAGGGTACGGCTGAGCAGTTCTTC.

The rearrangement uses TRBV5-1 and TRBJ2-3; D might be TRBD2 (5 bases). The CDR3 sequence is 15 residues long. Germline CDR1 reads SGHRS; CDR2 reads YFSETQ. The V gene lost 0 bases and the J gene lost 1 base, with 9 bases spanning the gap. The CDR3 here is CASSLGGIGTDTQYF. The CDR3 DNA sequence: TGCGCCAGCAGCTTGGGAGGGATCGGCACAGATACGCAGTATTTT.

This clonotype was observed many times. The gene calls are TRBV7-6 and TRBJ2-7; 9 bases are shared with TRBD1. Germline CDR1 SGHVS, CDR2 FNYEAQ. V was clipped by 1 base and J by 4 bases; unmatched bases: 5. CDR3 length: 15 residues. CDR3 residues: CASSLGLTGGYEQYF. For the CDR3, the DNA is TGTGCCAGCAGCTTAGGGTTGACAGGGGGATACGAGCAGTACTTC.

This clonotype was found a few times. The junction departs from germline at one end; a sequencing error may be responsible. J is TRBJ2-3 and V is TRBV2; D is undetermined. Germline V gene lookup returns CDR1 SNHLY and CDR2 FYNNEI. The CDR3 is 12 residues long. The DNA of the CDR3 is TGTGCCATCAGTACTGGGTCAGATACGCAGTATTTT. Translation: CAISTGSDTQYF.

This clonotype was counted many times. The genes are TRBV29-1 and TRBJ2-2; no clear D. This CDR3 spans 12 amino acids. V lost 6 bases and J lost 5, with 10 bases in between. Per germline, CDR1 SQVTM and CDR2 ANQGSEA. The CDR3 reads CSVHAWTGELFF. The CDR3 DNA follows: TGCAGCGTCCACGCGTGGACCGGGGAGCTGTTTTTT.

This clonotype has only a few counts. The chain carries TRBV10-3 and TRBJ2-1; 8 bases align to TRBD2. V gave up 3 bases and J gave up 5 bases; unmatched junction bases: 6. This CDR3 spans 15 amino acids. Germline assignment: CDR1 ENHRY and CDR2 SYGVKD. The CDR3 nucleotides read TGTGCCATCAGTGAACATAGCGGGGCGAACAATGAGCAGTTCTTC. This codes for CAISEHSGANNEQFF.

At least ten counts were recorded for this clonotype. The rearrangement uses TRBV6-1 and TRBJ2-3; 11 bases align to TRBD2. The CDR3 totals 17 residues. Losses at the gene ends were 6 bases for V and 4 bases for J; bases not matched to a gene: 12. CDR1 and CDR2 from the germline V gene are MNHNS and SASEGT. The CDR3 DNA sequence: TGTGCCAGCAGCTCTGAGACTAGCGGGACCATCGCAGATACGCAGTATTTT. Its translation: CASSSETSGTIADTQYF.

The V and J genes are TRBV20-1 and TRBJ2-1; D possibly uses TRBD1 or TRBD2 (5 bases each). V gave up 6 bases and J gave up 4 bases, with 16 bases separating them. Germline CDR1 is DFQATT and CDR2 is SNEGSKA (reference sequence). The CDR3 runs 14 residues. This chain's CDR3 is CSAESGTLYNEQFF. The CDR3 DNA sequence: TGCAGTGCAGAATCCGGGACCCTATACAATGAGCAGTTCTTC.

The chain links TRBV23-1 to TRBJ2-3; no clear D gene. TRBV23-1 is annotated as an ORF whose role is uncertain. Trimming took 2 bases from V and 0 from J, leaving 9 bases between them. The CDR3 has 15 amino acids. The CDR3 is CASSQHDLSTDTQYF. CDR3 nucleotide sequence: TGCGCCAGCAGTCAACACGACCTTAGCACAGATACGCAGTATTTT.

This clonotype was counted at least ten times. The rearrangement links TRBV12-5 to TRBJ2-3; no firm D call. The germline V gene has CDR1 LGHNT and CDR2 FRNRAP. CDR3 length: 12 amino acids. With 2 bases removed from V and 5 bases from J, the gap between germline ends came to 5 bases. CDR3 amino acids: CASGLSGDTQYF. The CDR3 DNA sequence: TGTGCTAGTGGTTTGTCGGGAGATACGCAGTATTTT.

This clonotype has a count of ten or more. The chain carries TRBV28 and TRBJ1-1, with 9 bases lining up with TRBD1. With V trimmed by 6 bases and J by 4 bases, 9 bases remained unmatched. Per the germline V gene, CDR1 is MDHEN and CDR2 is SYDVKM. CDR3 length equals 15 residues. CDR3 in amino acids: CASRAADRGGTEAFF. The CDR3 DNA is TGTGCCAGCAGGGCAGCCGACAGGGGGGGCACTGAAGCTTTCTTT.

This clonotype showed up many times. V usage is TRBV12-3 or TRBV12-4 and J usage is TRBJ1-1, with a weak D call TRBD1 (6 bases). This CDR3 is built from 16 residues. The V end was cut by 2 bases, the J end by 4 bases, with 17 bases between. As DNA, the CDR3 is TGTGCCAGCAGTTTATCACAGGGATGGGCTATCACTGAAGCTTTCTTT. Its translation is CASSLSQGWAITEAFF.

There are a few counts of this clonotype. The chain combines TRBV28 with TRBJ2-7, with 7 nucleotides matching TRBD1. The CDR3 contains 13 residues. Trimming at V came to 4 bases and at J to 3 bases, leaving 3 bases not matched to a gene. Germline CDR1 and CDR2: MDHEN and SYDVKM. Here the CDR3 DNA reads TGTGCCAGCAGTTACAGGGGCTTCTACGAGCAGTACTTC. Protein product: CASSYRGFYEQYF.

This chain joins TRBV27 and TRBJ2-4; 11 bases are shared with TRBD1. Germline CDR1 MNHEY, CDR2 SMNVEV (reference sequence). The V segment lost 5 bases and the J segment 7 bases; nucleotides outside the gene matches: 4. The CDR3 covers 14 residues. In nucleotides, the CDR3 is TGTGCCAGCAGTACCCGGGACAGGGGGAACATTCAGTACTTC. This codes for CASSTRDRGNIQYF.

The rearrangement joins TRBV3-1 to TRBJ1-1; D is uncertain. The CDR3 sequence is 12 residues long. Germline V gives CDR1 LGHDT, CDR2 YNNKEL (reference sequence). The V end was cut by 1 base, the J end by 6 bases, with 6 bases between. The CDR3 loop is CASSQGYAEAFF. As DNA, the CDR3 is TGTGCCAGCAGCCAAGGGTACGCTGAAGCTTTCTTT.

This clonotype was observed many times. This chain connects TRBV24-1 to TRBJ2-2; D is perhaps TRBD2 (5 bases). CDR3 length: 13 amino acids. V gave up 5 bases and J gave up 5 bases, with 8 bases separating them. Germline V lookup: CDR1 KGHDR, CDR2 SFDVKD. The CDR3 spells CATSVGGTGELFF. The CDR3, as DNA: TGTGCCACCAGTGTAGGAGGAACCGGGGAGCTGTTTTTT.

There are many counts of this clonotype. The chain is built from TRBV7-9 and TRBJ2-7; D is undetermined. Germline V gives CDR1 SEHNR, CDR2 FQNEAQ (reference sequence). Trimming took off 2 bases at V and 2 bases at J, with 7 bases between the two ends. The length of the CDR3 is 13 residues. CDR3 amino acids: CASSLMDAYEQYV. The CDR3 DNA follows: TGTGCCAGCAGCTTAATGGACGCCTACGAGCAGTACGTC.

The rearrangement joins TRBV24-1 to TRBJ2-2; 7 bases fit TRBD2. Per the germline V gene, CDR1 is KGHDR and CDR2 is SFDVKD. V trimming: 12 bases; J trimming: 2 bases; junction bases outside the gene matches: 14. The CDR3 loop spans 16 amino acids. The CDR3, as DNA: TGTGCCGCGGGCAAGCGGGGTGCACCCAACACCGGGGAGCTGTTTTTT. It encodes CAAGKRGAPNTGELFF.

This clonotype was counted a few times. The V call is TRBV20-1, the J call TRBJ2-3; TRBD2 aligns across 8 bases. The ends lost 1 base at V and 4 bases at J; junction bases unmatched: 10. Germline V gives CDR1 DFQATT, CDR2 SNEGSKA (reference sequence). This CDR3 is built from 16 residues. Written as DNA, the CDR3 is TGCAGTGCTAGAGTCCGACCGGGACTAGTGTCAGATACGCAGTATTTT. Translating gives CSARVRPGLVSDTQYF.

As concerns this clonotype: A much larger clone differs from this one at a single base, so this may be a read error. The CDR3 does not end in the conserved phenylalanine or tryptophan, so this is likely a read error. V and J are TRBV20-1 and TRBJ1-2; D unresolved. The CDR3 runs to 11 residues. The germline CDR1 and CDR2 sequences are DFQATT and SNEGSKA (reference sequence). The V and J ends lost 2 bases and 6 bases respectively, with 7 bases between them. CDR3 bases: TGCAGTGCTAGATTGGGGAATGGCTACACCTAC. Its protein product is CSARLGNGYTY.

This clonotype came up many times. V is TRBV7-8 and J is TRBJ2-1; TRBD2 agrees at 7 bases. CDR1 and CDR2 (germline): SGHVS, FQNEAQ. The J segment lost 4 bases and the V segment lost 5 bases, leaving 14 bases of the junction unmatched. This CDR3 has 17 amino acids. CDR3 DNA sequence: TGTGCCAGCAGCCTTAAGGGTAGGCGGGAGTTTTACAATGAGCAGTTCTTC. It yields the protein CASSLKGRREFYNEQFF.